The 21 T cell receptor beta chains given below trace back to one sample, sequenced in a study of cytomegalovirus exposure and HLA in healthy donors. In the PCR, 60 Vbeta and 13 Jbeta primers were used. Assay used: immunoSEQ multiplex PCR; TCRdb lists only in-frame clones, some missing. The data hold around 170,000 clones, with roughly 80% observed a single time. What was sequenced was PBMCs. These receptors were obtained from a man in his forties in good health and CMV-seropositive.

CDR3 sequence: CASSLTGQRGGTDTQYF. DNA for the CDR3: TGTGCCAGCAGTTTAACGGGACAGCGGGGGGGCACAGATACGCAGTATTTT. The genes are TRBV28 and TRBJ2-3; 9 bases map to TRBD2. Unmatched junction bases numbered 7, after V lost 2 bases and J lost 1 base. This CDR3 is 17 amino acids long. CDR1 and CDR2 (germline): MDHEN, SYDVKM. The full variable domain, its missing parts supplied by reference TRBV28 and TRBJ2-3, is DVKVTQSSRYLVKRTGEKVFLECVQDMDHENMFWYRQDPGLGLRLIYFSYDVKMKEKGDIPEGYSVSREKKERFSLILESASTNQTSMYLCASSLTGQRGGTDTQYFGPGTRLTVL.

Only one count was recorded for this clone. V usage is TRBV13 and J usage is TRBJ1-5; 7 bases are a match to TRBD1. Unmatched junction bases numbered 0, after V lost 0 bases and J lost 4 bases. Germline V CDR1 and CDR2: PRHDT, FYEKMQ (reference sequence). This CDR3 has 14 amino acids. CDR3 amino acids: CASSLGQGNQPQHF. DNA of the CDR3: TGTGCCAGCAGCTTAGGACAGGGGAATCAGCCCCAGCATTTT. Full variable domain (missing parts from reference TRBV13 and TRBJ1-5): AAGVIQSPRHLIKEKRETATLKCYPIPRHDTVYWYQQGPGQDPQFLISFYEKMQSDKGSIPDRFSAQQFSDYHSELNMSSLELGDSALYFCASSLGQGNQPQHFGDGTRLSIL.

The chain combines TRBV7-9 with TRBJ2-7; D is possibly TRBD1 (7 bases). Per the germline V gene, CDR1 is SEHNR and CDR2 is FQNEAQ (reference sequence). The CDR3 is 15 residues long. With 3 bases removed from V and 2 bases from J, the gap between germline ends came to 14 bases. The CDR3 loop reads CASSFDDREAYEQYF. The DNA for the CDR3 is TGTGCCAGCAGCTTCGATGACAGGGAGGCCTACGAGCAGTACTTC.

The chain combines TRBV4-3 with TRBJ2-3; D perhaps matches TRBD1 (6 bases). The CDR3 is made up of 15 amino acids. Germline CDR1 is LGHNA and CDR2 is YSLEER. V shed 2 bases and J shed 0 bases, with 9 bases lying between them. CDR3 sequence reads: CASSQLQGSTDTQYF. For the CDR3, the DNA is TGCGCCAGCAGCCAATTACAGGGAAGCACAGATACGCAGTATTTT.

The V gene is TRBV2, the J gene TRBJ2-7, with 15 bases matching TRBD2. The germline V gene has CDR1 SNHLY and CDR2 FYNNEI. J was trimmed by 4 bases and V by 4 bases; bases with no gene match: 5. The CDR3 length is 16 residues. Here the CDR3 DNA reads TGTGCCAGCAGTGTAGGACTAGCGGGGGGGATATACGAGCAGTACTTC. Its protein is CASSVGLAGGIYEQYF.

The chain uses TRBV5-1 and TRBJ2-4, with 9 bases that match TRBD2. Losses at the gene ends were 1 base for V and 2 bases for J; bases not matched to a gene: 4. The germline V gene has CDR1 SGHRS and CDR2 YFSETQ. CDR3 length: 16 residues. CDR3 nucleotides: TGCGCCAGCAGCTTGTCCGGACTAGCGTCCAAAAACATTCAGTACTTC. Encoded protein: CASSLSGLASKNIQYF.

The chain couples TRBV7-2 to TRBJ1-2; D perhaps matches TRBD1 (6 bases). Per germline, CDR1 SGHTA and CDR2 FQGNSA. The CDR3 loop spans 13 amino acids. V shed 6 bases and J shed 13 bases, with 21 bases lying between them. CDR3 region: CASSMGIRDTVTF. The CDR3 DNA reads as TGTGCCAGCAGTATGGGTATACGGGACACGGTCACCTTC.

This rearrangement joins TRBV10-3 to TRBJ2-3, with D maybe TRBD2 (5 bases). The V end was cut by 3 bases, the J end by 6 bases, with 10 bases between. The CDR3 runs to 13 residues. CDR1 is ENHRY and CDR2 is SYGVKD in the germline V gene. CDR3 sequence (DNA): TGTGCCATCAGTGACTCTAGCCCCGATACGCAGTATTTT. Encoded protein: CAISDSSPDTQYF.

As to this clone: The sample holds other DNA sequences that translate to the same CDR3. CDR3 residues: CSARTGEQPQHF. The CDR3 DNA reads TGCAGCGCCCGGACAGGGGAACAGCCCCAGCATTTT. V is TRBV29-1 and J is TRBJ1-5; 9 bases match TRBD1. CDR1 and CDR2 from the germline V gene are SQVTM and ANQGSEA. V shed 7 bases and J 7 bases; nucleotides not matched to a gene: 5. The length of the CDR3 is 12 residues.

This rearrangement joins TRBV6-5 to TRBJ2-3; D is perhaps TRBD1 (5 bases). V was cut by 8 bases and J by 5 bases, with 17 bases left in between. Germline CDR1 is MNHEY and CDR2 is SVGAGI. The CDR3 is made up of 14 amino acids. CDR3 sequence (DNA): TGTGCCAGCCGCAGGGTAGTTTTCGGAGATACGCAGTATTTT. It yields the protein CASRRVVFGDTQYF.

The chain recombines TRBV5-8 with TRBJ2-7; TRBD1 matches 9 bases. Germline assignment: CDR1 SGHTS and CDR2 YDEGEE. The CDR3 totals 14 residues. J lost 2 bases, V lost 0 bases, and 0 bases had no gene match. The CDR3 DNA follows: TGTGCCAGCAGCTTGGGACAGGGGGCCTACGAGCAGTACTTC. It translates to CASSLGQGAYEQYF.

The rearrangement uses TRBV7-9 and TRBJ2-7, with TRBD1 matching 7 bases. This CDR3 contains 15 residues. Germline V CDR1 and CDR2: SEHNR, FQNEAQ (reference sequence). J was trimmed by 0 bases and V by 1 base; bases with no gene match: 3. The CDR3 DNA is TGTGCCAGCAGCTTAGGGACAGGCACCTCCTACGAGCAGTACTTC. It translates to CASSLGTGTSYEQYF. Full variable domain (rest looked up from reference TRBV7-9 and TRBJ2-7): DTGVSQNPRHKITKRGQNVTFRCDPISEHNRLYWYRQTLGQGPEFLTYFQNEAQLEKSRLLSDRFSAERPKGSFSTLEIQRTEQGDSAMYLCASSLGTGTSYEQYFGPGTRLTVT.

The gene calls are TRBV30 and TRBJ2-7, with D possibly being TRBD1 (5 bases). Trimming stripped 5 bases from V and 2 bases from J, with 7 bases between. The CDR3 totals 11 residues. Germline V CDR1 and CDR2: GTSNPN, SVGIG (reference sequence). In DNA, the CDR3 is TGTGCCTGGTCAGGGACCTACGAGCAGTACTTC. It encodes CAWSGTYEQYF.

The chain has TRBV5-1 and TRBJ2-4, with a weak D call TRBD2 (5 bases). V lost 4 bases and J lost 8, with 10 bases in between. The CDR3 covers 12 residues. The germline V gene encodes CDR1 SGHRS and CDR2 YFSETQ. CDR3 amino acids: CASSPTRDIQYF. CDR3 sequence (DNA): TGCGCCAGCAGCCCGACGCGGGACATTCAGTACTTC.

The chain joins TRBV11-2 to TRBJ2-1; 11 positions agree with TRBD1. The CDR3 has 16 amino acids. In germline, CDR1 is SGHAT, CDR2 FQNNGV. J lost 3 bases, V lost 4 bases, and 5 bases had no gene match. The CDR3 DNA reads TGTGCCAGCAGCTCCCTAGGGACAGGGGGCTACAATGAGCAGTTCTTC. Encoded protein: CASSSLGTGGYNEQFF.

The rearrangement joins TRBV28 to TRBJ2-7; TRBD2 aligns across 7 bases. The ends lost 6 bases at V and 1 base at J; junction bases unmatched: 0. Germline-derived CDR1 and CDR2 are MDHEN and SYDVKM. This CDR3 comprises 12 residues. CDR3 nucleotide sequence: TGTGCCAGCAGGCGGGGGTCCTACGAGCAGTACTTC. Amino acids: CASRRGSYEQYF.

Note on this clone: The same CDR3 can be traced to other DNA sequences in this sample. The genes are TRBV28 and TRBJ2-7; possibly TRBD2 for D (5 bases). The V end was cut by 4 bases, the J end by 3 bases, with 7 bases between. The CDR3 has 12 amino acids. CDR1 and CDR2 from the germline V gene are MDHEN and SYDVKM. This CDR3 is CASSSGVYEQYF. DNA for the CDR3: TGTGCCAGCAGTTCCGGGGTCTACGAGCAGTACTTC.

This clone occurred a few times. V usage is TRBV19 and J usage is TRBJ1-6, with 7 bases identical to TRBD1. The germline gives CDR1 LNHDA, CDR2 SQIVND (reference sequence). The J segment lost 1 base and the V segment lost 8 bases, leaving 2 bases of the junction unmatched. CDR3 size: 14 residues. The DNA of the CDR3 is TGTGCCAGTGCCAGGGGGTCCTATAATTCACCCCTCCACTTT. This codes for CASARGSYNSPLHF.

The chain has TRBV11-2 and TRBJ2-1; D possibly corresponds to TRBD1 (5 bases). CDR1 is SGHAT, CDR2 FQNNGV, per germline. The V end was cut by 7 bases, the J end by 4 bases, with 14 bases between. The CDR3 is 14 amino acids. Here the CDR3 reads CASTSTERYNEQFF. CDR3 coding DNA: TGTGCCAGCACCTCGACAGAGCGATACAATGAGCAGTTCTTC. The full variable domain, with the rest looked up from reference TRBV11-2 and TRBJ2-1, is EAGVAQSPRYKIIEKRQSVAFWCNPISGHATLYWYQQILGQGPKLLIQFQNNGVVDDSQLPKDRFSAERLKGVDSTLKIQPAKLEDSAVYLCASTSTERYNEQFFGPGTRLTVL.

The chain uses TRBV5-4 and TRBJ2-2, with 15 bases lining up with TRBD2. Germline CDR1 reads SGHNT; CDR2 reads YYREEE (reference sequence). The CDR3 sequence is 16 residues long. V was clipped by 4 bases and J by 6 bases; unmatched bases: 4. CDR3 loop: CASSTGLAGGPGELFF. The CDR3 DNA sequence: TGTGCCAGCAGCACGGGACTAGCGGGGGGCCCCGGGGAGCTGTTTTTT.

This clone has just one count. The rearrangement joins TRBV4-3 to TRBJ2-7; 11 nucleotides agree with TRBD2. The CDR3 has 16 residues. CDR1 is LGHNA, CDR2 YSLEER, per germline. Unmatched junction bases numbered 2, after V lost 0 bases and J lost 1 base. The CDR3 reads CASSQDASGRSYEQYF. The CDR3 DNA sequence: TGCGCCAGCAGCCAAGACGCTAGCGGGAGGTCCTACGAGCAGTACTTC.